This TCR beta chain appears in the sequencing data of a study of quantifying T cell responses using KT2 cells. The wider study: cDNA was made from DNase-treated RNA using alpha and beta constant primers.

This CDR3 has 13 residues. CDR1 and CDR2 from the germline V gene are SGHRS and YFSETQ. V shed 2 bases and J shed 6 bases, with 9 bases lying between them. A single-stranded UMI oligo with SP2 sequence was ligated to cDNA 3' ends. The first PCR ran roughly 4 cycles with an equimolar RC1.1 and RC1.2 beta primer mix. TCRdb recomputed calls from the UMI-ligation and nested PCR reads with MiXCR, one row per CDR3 protein. This sample has under 35,000 distinct CDR3 sequences; less than 7.5% occur once, and the top ten carry about a sixth. Sequencing was performed on PBMCs spiked with cells of the T cell clone KT2. The chain is built from TRBV5-1 and TRBJ2-1; the D call may be TRBD1 or TRBD2 (6 bases each). The clonotype comes from a human donor. The CDR3 region has the DNA TGCGCCAGCAGCTTTGGGGGGCTCAATGAGCAGTTCTTC. Translation gives CASSFGGLNEQFF.